The clone carrying this T cell receptor (beta chain) was detected ten times or more. The CDR3 is made up of 14 amino acids. Germline values: CDR1 SQVTM, CDR2 ANQGSEA. The trim removed 4 bases at V and 0 bases at J, leaving 2 bases unmatched. Synthesis of TCR cDNA relied on 5'RACE template switching, which attached a universal primer site and UMIs. Using its own MiXCR run on the 5' RACE reads, TCRdb lists one record per CDR3 protein. Of 25,000 to 35,000 distinct CDR3 sequences in the sample, 3.5% to 5% were seen once. This sample is drawn from a study of T cells after yellow fever vaccination. This chain joins TRBV29-1 and TRBJ2-2, with TRBD2 identical over 7 bases. Specimen: CD8+ T cells sorted from PBMCs, collected 5 days after the yellow fever booster vaccination. The clonotype was recovered from a man aged 25 to 40 who received the YFV17D yellow fever vaccine. The CDR3, as DNA: TGCAGCGTTGTCGGGACTACGAACACCGGGGAGCTGTTTTTT. Translating it yields CSVVGTTNTGELFF.